The 17 T cell receptor beta chains below all came from one sample that was sequenced in a study of T cells in Graves' hyperthyroidism and ophthalmopathy. Amplification of TCR beta CDR3 regions used RNA as the template. TCR CDR3 regions were first amplified by RT-PCR with HTBI primers. TCRdb called the multiplex PCR reads again in MiXCR, with one record for every CDR3 protein. In the table there are about 600,000 distinct CDR3 sequences, about 16% of which are singletons. The sample was blood. These receptor sequences come from a woman aged 40 to 50 with Graves' ophthalmopathy.

The chain uses TRBV14 and TRBJ2-5; the D gene is possibly TRBD2 (6 bases). Germline assignment: CDR1 SGHDN and CDR2 FVKESK. The CDR3 covers 18 residues. V dropped 1 base and J dropped 4 bases, with 22 bases sitting between them. CDR3 amino acids: CASSQVGLGGTRRETQYF. CDR3 in DNA: TGTGCCAGCAGCCAAGTCGGGTTAGGAGGGACGCGTCGAGAGACCCAGTACTTC.

Ten or more counts support this clonotype. The chain combines TRBV28 with TRBJ2-1; 7 bases match TRBD1. This CDR3 has 16 amino acids. Germline V CDR1 and CDR2: MDHEN, SYDVKM. J was trimmed by 2 bases and V by 6 bases; bases with no gene match: 10. For the CDR3, the DNA is TGTGCCAGCAGAAGTCCCCGGGACAGAACCTACAATGAGCAGTTCTTC. This translates into CASRSPRDRTYNEQFF.

J is TRBJ1-1 and V is TRBV29-1; possible D gene TRBD1, 5 bases. The germline V gene encodes CDR1 SQVTM and CDR2 ANQGSEA. Trimming stripped 7 bases from V and 10 bases from J, with 16 bases between. The CDR3 is 11 residues long. The CDR3 coding sequence is TGCAGCGGCCGGGGAGGGGTTACAGCTTTCTTT. It yields the protein CSGRGGVTAFF. The entire variable domain, with the rest obtained from reference TRBV29-1 and TRBJ1-1, is as follows: SAVISQKPSRDICQRGTSLTIQCQVDSQVTMMFWYRQQPGQSLTLIATANQGSEATYESGFVIDKFPISRPNLTFSTLTVSNMSPEDSSIYLCSGRGGVTAFFGQGTRLTVV.

This clonotype has at least ten counts. The J gene is TRBJ1-2, the V gene TRBV7-6, with 8 bases lining up with TRBD1. V was clipped by 5 bases and J by 4 bases; unmatched bases: 12. From germline, CDR1 is SGHVS and CDR2 FNYEAQ. The CDR3 runs 16 residues. For the CDR3, the DNA is TGTGCCAGCAGCCCTACAGGACAGGGCTCCCTCTATGGCTACACCTTC. It encodes CASSPTGQGSLYGYTF. The complete variable domain, with remaining parts taken from reference TRBV7-6 and TRBJ1-2, reads GAGVSQSPRYKVTKRGQDVALRCDPISGHVSLYWYRQALGQGPEFLTYFNYEAQQDKSGLPNDRFSAERPEGSISTLTIQRTEQRDSAMYRCASSPTGQGSLYGYTFGSGTRLTVV.

This clonotype appeared many times. The chain uses TRBV28 and TRBJ1-6; 9 nucleotides align to TRBD1. CDR3 length equals 14 residues. V trimming: 4 bases; J trimming: 7 bases; junction bases outside the gene matches: 2. Germline V CDR1 and CDR2: MDHEN, SYDVKM. The CDR3 DNA follows: TGTGCCAGCAGTTGGACAGGGGAAAATTCACCCCTCCACTTT. The encoded protein is CASSWTGENSPLHF.

The V call is TRBV4-1, the J call TRBJ2-5, with TRBD2 identical over 9 bases. The CDR3 totals 15 residues. V shed 3 bases, J shed 9 bases, and the junction held 11 bases outside the gene matches. Germline V gene lookup returns CDR1 MGHRA and CDR2 YSYEKL. CDR3 loop: CASSHPGTSLGAQYF. The CDR3, as DNA: TGCGCCAGCAGCCATCCCGGGACTAGCCTCGGGGCCCAGTACTTC.

This clonotype was observed at least ten times. This chain uses TRBV5-1 with TRBJ2-4; D unresolved. Germline V lookup: CDR1 SGHRS, CDR2 YFSETQ. This CDR3 contains 13 residues. Trimming removed 4 bases at V and 1 base at J, with 6 bases between. The CDR3 region is CASSGGAKNIQYF. DNA of the CDR3: TGCGCCAGCAGCGGTGGGGCCAAAAACATTCAGTACTTC.

This clonotype was counted ten times or more. The V and J genes are TRBV6-1 and TRBJ1-1; no clear D. Germline V CDR1 and CDR2: MNHNS, SASEGT. Trimming shortened V by 5 bases and J by 4 bases, and 14 bases separated the two germline ends. CDR3 length equals 14 residues. The CDR3 nucleotides are TGTGCCAGCAGTACTATACCCGGGGTCACTGAAGCTTTCTTT. The encoded protein is CASSTIPGVTEAFF.

This clonotype was observed a single time. Possible read error: a much larger clone is one base away. The V gene is TRBV7-8, the J gene TRBJ2-5; 7 nucleotides align to TRBD2. Germline V CDR1 and CDR2: SGHVS, FQNEAQ. With 7 bases clipped from V and 3 bases from J, the junction kept 11 bases outside the gene matches. CDR3 size: 15 residues. The CDR3 protein is CASTPRVAGKETQYF. The CDR3 DNA reads TGTGCCAGCACCCCCCGAGTAGCGGGCAAAGAGACCCAGTACTTC.

V usage is TRBV19 and J usage is TRBJ1-2; 7 bases fit TRBD1. The CDR3 sequence is 16 residues long. V shed 3 bases, J shed 3 bases, and the junction held 10 bases outside the gene matches. Germline V gene data show CDR1 as LNHDA and CDR2 as SQIVND (reference sequence). This CDR3 is CASSMKGALIYYGYTF. The CDR3 DNA reads as TGTGCCAGTAGTATGAAGGGGGCGTTAATATACTATGGCTACACCTTC.

The chain carries TRBV19 and TRBJ1-6; D is possibly TRBD1 (6 bases). Between the trimmed V and J ends, which lost 4 bases and 12 bases, there was a span of 22 bases. The CDR3 is made up of 16 amino acids. Germline-derived CDR1 and CDR2 are LNHDA and SQIVND (reference sequence). CDR3 protein: CASSTQALGAGKPLHF. The DNA of the CDR3 is TGTGCCAGTAGTACCCAGGCCCTGGGGGCAGGCAAACCCCTCCACTTT.

Concerning this clonotype itself: A much bigger clone sits one base away, suggesting this may be a read error. The rearrangement links TRBV5-1 to TRBJ2-1; D is unclear. CDR1 is SGHRS, CDR2 YFSETQ, per germline. There are 14 residues in the CDR3. CDR3 in DNA: TGCGCCAGCAGCTTCATTTCAGGTAACAATGAGCAGCTCTTC. This translates into CASSFISGNNEQLF.

The chain is built from TRBV6-2 or TRBV6-3 and TRBJ2-5; TRBD2 is a possible D gene (6 bases). CDR3 length equals 16 residues. Germline V lookup: CDR1 MNHEY, CDR2 SVGEGT. V was trimmed by 8 bases and J by 0 bases, leaving 19 bases between them. DNA for the CDR3: TGTGCCAGCGGGCGCGGGGTCAACCTGTACCAAGAGACCCAGTACTTC. Translated: CASGRGVNLYQETQYF.

This clonotype was seen ten or more times. V gene TRBV7-2 combines with J gene TRBJ2-1, with 7 bases aligning to TRBD2. There are 14 residues in the CDR3. With 3 bases clipped from V and 4 bases from J, the junction kept 3 bases outside the gene matches. In germline, CDR1 is SGHTA, CDR2 FQGNSA. CDR3 region: CASSFKGGYNEQFF. Here the CDR3 DNA reads TGTGCCAGCAGCTTTAAGGGAGGGTACAATGAGCAGTTCTTC.

The J gene is TRBJ1-4, the V gene TRBV7-9; no definite D call. The CDR3 runs 14 residues. Trimming stripped 3 bases from V and 6 bases from J, with 11 bases between. In germline, CDR1 is SEHNR, CDR2 FQNEAQ (reference sequence). The CDR3 sequence: CASSFGWNDEKLFF. The CDR3 DNA reads as TGTGCCAGCAGCTTTGGCTGGAACGATGAAAAACTGTTTTTT. The full variable domain, completed using reference TRBV7-9 and TRBJ1-4, is DTGVSQNPRHKITKRGQNVTFRCDPISEHNRLYWYRQTLGQGPEFLTYFQNEAQLEKSRLLSDRFSAERPKGSFSTLEIQRTEQGDSAMYLCASSFGWNDEKLFFGSGTQLSVL.

This clonotype was observed a handful of times. The chain joins TRBV10-2 to TRBJ2-1; tentative D call: TRBD2 (6 bases). V gave up 3 bases and J gave up 7 bases, with 13 bases separating them. The CDR3 spans 14 residues. The germline gives CDR1 WSHSY, CDR2 SAAADI. The DNA of the CDR3 is TGCGCCAGCAGTGACAGCGGGCCGGGGAATGAGCAGTTCTTC. Translated, it gives CASSDSGPGNEQFF.

The chain has TRBV27 and TRBJ2-7; unclear D gene. Trimming cost V 8 bases and J 0 bases, with 14 bases left between them. The germline CDR1 and CDR2 sequences are MNHEY and SMNVEV (reference sequence). This CDR3 has 14 residues. The CDR3 loop is CASDRRMSSYEQYF. CDR3 nucleotides: TGTGCCAGCGACCGGCGGATGAGCTCCTACGAGCAGTACTTC.